Listed below are T cell receptor beta chains from one sample, sequenced in a study of cytomegalovirus exposure and HLA in healthy donors. Produced via immunoSEQ multiplex PCR; TCRdb's table is partial and in-frame only. The sample carries 89,000 or so clones, 80% to 95% recorded once. The sample comprised PBMCs. These receptors originate from a woman between 25 and 40 years old in good health and CMV-seropositive. Both conserved end residues are part of each CDR3. The order of the fields is V gene, J gene, clone size, D gene, CDR3 DNA, CDR3 protein. A D gene is named only where the DNA matches it firmly. Only some rows state a clone size, as once, few, many or a class for expanded clones.

V gene: TRBV4-1; J gene: TRBJ2-1; clone size: NA; D gene: TRBD2; CDR3 DNA: TGCGCCAGCAGCCAAGATCCGGGACTAGCGAGCTACAATGAGCAGTTCTTC; CDR3 protein: CASSQDPGLASYNEQFF
V gene: TRBV5-6; J gene: TRBJ1-6; clone size: NA; D gene: NA; CDR3 DNA: TGTGCCAGCAGCTTGGGTTCCAGGGTAAAAAATTCACCCCTCCACTTT; CDR3 protein: CASSLGSRVKNSPLHF
V gene: TRBV4-1; J gene: TRBJ1-1; clone size: NA; D gene: TRBD1; CDR3 DNA: TGCGCCAGCAGCCAAGCAGGGACAGCGAACACTGAAGCTTTCTTT; CDR3 protein: CASSQAGTANTEAFF
V gene: TRBV28; J gene: TRBJ2-7; clone size: NA; D gene: NA; CDR3 DNA: TGTGCCAGCAGTTTATTCGGCAGGATCAACGAGCAGTACTTC; CDR3 protein: CASSLFGRINEQYF
V gene: TRBV9; J gene: TRBJ2-5; clone size: once; D gene: TRBD2; CDR3 DNA: TGTGCCAGCAGCGGAGGGACTAGCGAGTCACAAGAGACCCAGTACTTC; CDR3 protein: CASSGGTSESQETQYF
V gene: TRBV27; J gene: TRBJ1-2; clone size: NA; D gene: NA; CDR3 DNA: TGTGCCAGCAGTTTATCGGAGGACCGAATCTATGGCTACACCTTC; CDR3 protein: CASSLSEDRIYGYTF
V gene: TRBV19; J gene: TRBJ1-2; clone size: NA; D gene: TRBD1; CDR3 DNA: TGTGCCAGTACGACAGGGGGCGAGACCGCCTATGGCTACACCTTC; CDR3 protein: CASTTGGETAYGYTF
V gene: TRBV6-6; J gene: TRBJ2-3; clone size: NA; D gene: NA; CDR3 DNA: TGTGCCAGCAGTGATGGCCAGGGTGAAGATACGCAGTATTTT; CDR3 protein: CASSDGQGEDTQYF
V gene: TRBV7-2; J gene: TRBJ2-7; clone size: NA; D gene: TRBD1; CDR3 DNA: TGTGCCAGCAGCTTATCGAGGCCGCGGGACAGGGGCGGGTACGAGCAGTACTTC; CDR3 protein: CASSLSRPRDRGGYEQYF
V gene: TRBV7-2; J gene: TRBJ2-6; clone size: NA; D gene: NA; CDR3 DNA: TGTGCCAGCAGTCAAACAGGGATCCCTGGGGCCAACGTCCTGACTTTC; CDR3 protein: CASSQTGIPGANVLTF
V gene: TRBV11-3; J gene: TRBJ2-7; clone size: NA; D gene: NA; CDR3 DNA: TGTGCCAGCAGCTTAGGTGGAGACTACGAGCAGTACTTC; CDR3 protein: CASSLGGDYEQYF
V gene: TRBV4-1; J gene: TRBJ1-5; clone size: NA; D gene: NA; CDR3 DNA: TGCGCCAGCAGCCAAGAAGGGGTGGCTCTGGAGCCCCAGCATTTT; CDR3 protein: CASSQEGVALEPQHF
V gene: TRBV7-2; J gene: TRBJ2-1; clone size: NA; D gene: NA; CDR3 DNA: TGTGCCAGCGAAGTGGGAGTGGGCAATGAGCAGTTCTTC; CDR3 protein: CASEVGVGNEQFF
V gene: TRBV28; J gene: TRBJ1-5; clone size: once; D gene: TRBD1; CDR3 DNA: TGTGCCAGCAGCCTAACAGGGGGCGGGAATCAGCCCCAGCATTTT; CDR3 protein: CASSLTGGGNQPQHF
V gene: TRBV28; J gene: TRBJ1-3; clone size: once; D gene: TRBD1; CDR3 DNA: TGTGCCAGCAGTTTTCCCCGACAGGGGGCAGGGTCTGGAAACACCATATATTTT; CDR3 protein: CASSFPRQGAGSGNTIYF
V gene: TRBV7-2; J gene: TRBJ2-5; clone size: NA; D gene: TRBD2; CDR3 DNA: TGTGCCAGCAGCTTAGCGGGAGGGCCGGAAGAGACCCAGTACTTC; CDR3 protein: CASSLAGGPEETQYF